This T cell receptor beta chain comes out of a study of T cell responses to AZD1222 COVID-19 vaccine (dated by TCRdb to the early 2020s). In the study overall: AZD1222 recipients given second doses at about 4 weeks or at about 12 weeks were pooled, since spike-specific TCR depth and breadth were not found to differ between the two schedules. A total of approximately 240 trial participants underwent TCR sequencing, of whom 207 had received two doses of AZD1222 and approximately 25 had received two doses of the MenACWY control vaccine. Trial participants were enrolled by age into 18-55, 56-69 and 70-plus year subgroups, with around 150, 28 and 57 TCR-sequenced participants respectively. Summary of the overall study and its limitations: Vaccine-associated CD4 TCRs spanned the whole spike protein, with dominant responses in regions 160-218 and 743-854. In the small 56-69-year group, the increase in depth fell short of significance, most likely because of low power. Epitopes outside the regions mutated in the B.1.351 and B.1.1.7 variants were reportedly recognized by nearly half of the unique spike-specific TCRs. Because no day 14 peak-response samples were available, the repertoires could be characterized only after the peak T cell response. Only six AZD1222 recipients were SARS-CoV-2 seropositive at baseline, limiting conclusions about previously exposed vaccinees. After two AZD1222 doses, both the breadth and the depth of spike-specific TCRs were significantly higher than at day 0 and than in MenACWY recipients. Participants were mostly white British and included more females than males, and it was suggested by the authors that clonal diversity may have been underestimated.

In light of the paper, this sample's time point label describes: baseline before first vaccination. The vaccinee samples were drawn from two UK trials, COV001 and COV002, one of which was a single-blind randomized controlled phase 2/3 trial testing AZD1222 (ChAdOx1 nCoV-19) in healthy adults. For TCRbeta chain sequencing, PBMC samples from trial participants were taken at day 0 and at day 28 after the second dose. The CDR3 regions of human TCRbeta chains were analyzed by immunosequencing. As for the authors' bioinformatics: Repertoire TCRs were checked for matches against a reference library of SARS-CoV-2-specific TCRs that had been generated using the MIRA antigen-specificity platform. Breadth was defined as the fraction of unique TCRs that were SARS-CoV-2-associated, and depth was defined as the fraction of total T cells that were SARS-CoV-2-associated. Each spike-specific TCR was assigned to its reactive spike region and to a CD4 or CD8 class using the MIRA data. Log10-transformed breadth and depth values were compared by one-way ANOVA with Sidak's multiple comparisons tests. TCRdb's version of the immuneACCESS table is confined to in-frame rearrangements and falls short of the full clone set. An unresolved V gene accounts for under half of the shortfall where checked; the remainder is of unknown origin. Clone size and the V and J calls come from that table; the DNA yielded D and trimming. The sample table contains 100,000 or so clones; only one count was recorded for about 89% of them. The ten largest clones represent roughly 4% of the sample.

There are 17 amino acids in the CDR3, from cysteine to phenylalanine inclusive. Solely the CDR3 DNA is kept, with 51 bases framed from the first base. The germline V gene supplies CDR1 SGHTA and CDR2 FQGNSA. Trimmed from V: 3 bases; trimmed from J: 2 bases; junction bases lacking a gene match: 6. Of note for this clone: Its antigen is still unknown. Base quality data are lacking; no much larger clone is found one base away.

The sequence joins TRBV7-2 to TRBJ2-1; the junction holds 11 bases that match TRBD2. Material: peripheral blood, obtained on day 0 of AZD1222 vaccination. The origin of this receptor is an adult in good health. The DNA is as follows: TGTGCCAGCAGCTTCGGGTTTAGCGGGGGGGCCTACAATGAGCAGTTCTTC. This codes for CASSFGFSGGAYNEQFF.